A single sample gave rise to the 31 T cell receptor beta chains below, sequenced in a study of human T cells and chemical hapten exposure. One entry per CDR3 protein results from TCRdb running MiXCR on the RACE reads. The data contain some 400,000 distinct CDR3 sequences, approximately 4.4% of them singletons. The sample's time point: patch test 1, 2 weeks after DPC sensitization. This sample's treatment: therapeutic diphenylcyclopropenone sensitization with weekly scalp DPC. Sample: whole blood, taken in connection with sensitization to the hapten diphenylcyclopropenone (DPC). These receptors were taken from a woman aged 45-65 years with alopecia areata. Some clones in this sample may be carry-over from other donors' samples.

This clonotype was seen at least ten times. The CDR3 loop is CASSLNRRGARDTQYF. The CDR3 bases are TGTGCCAGCAGCTTAAACCGGCGGGGGGCCCGGGATACGCAGTATTTT. V usage is TRBV11-2 and J usage is TRBJ2-3, with 8 bases that match TRBD2. CDR1 SGHAT and CDR2 FQNNGV come from the germline V gene. Unmatched junction bases numbered 10, after V lost 2 bases and J lost 6 bases. The CDR3 extends over 16 amino acids.

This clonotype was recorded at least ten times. CDR3 protein: CASSLPLTSGGNTGELFF. For the CDR3, the DNA is TGTGCCAGCAGCTTACCCCTTACTAGCGGGGGGAACACCGGGGAGCTGTTTTTT. The genes are TRBV11-2 and TRBJ2-2, with 11 bases fitting TRBD2. The CDR3 sequence is 18 residues long. Unmatched junction bases numbered 6, after V lost 2 bases and J lost 1 base. Germline V gene data show CDR1 as SGHAT and CDR2 as FQNNGV.

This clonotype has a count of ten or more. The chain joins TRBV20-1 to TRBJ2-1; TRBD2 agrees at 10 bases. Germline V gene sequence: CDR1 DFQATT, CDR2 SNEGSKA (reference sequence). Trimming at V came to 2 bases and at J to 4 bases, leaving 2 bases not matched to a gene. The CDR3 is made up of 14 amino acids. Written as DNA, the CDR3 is TGCAGTGCTAGAAAGCGGGAGGGGTACAATGAGCAGTTCTTC. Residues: CSARKREGYNEQFF.

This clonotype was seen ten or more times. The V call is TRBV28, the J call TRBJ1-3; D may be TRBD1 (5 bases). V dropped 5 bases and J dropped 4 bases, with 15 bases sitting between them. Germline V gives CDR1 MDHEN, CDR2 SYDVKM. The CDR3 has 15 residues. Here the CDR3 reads CASSPPGVFGNTIYF. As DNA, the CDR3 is TGTGCCAGCAGTCCTCCGGGGGTTTTCGGAAACACCATATATTTT.

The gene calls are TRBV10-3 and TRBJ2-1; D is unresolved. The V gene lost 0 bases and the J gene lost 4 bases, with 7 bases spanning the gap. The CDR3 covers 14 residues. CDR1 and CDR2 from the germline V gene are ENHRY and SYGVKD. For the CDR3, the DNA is TGTGCCATCAGTGAGTCAGATAGGTACAATGAGCAGTTCTTC. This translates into CAISESDRYNEQFF.

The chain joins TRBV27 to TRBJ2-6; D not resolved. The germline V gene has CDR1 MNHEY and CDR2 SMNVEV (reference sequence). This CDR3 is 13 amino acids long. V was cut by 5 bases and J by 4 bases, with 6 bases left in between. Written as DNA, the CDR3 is TGTGCCAGCAGTATAGGGGGGGCCAACGTCCTGACTTTC. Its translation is CASSIGGANVLTF.

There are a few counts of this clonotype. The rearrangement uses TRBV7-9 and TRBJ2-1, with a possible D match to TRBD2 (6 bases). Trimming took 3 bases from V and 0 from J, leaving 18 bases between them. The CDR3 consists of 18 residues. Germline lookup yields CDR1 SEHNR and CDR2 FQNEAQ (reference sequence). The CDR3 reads CASSFLGGAVSSYNEQFF. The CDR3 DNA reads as TGTGCCAGCAGCTTTCTAGGCGGGGCCGTGAGCTCCTACAATGAGCAGTTCTTC.

CDR3 amino acids: CASRKQGSGYTF. CDR3 in DNA: TGTGCCAGCAGAAAACAGGGGAGCGGCTACACCTTC. The chain combines TRBV27 with TRBJ1-2, with 7 positions matching TRBD1. Germline V gives CDR1 MNHEY, CDR2 SMNVEV (reference sequence). The CDR3 spans 12 residues. J was trimmed by 8 bases and V by 6 bases; bases with no gene match: 6.

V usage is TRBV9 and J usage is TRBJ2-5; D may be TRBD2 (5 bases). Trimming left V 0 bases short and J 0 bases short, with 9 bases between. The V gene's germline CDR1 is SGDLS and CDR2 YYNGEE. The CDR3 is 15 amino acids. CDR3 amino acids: CASSVESGNQETQYF. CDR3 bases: TGTGCCAGCAGCGTAGAATCGGGGAACCAAGAGACCCAGTACTTC.

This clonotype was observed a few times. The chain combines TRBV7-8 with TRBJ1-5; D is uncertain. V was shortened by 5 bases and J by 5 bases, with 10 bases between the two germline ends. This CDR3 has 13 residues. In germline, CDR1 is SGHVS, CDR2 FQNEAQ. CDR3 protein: CASSQMRDQPQHF. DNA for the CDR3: TGTGCCAGCAGCCAAATGAGGGATCAGCCCCAGCATTTT.

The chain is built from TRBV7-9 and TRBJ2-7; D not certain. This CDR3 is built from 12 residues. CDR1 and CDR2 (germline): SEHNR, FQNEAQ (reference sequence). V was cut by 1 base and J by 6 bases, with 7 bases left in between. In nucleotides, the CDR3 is TGTGCCAGCAGCTTAGGAACGCTCGAGCAGTACTTC. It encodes CASSLGTLEQYF.

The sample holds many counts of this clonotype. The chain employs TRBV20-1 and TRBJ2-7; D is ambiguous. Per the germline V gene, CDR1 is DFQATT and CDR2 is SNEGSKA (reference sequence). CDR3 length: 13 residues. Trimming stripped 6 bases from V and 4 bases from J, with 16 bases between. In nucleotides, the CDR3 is TGCAGTGCCGCGCCCCAAAGGGTGTACGAGCAGTACTTC. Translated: CSAAPQRVYEQYF.

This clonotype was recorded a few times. The CDR3: CASSLSGIPSTDTQYF. In DNA form, the CDR3 reads TGTGCCAGCAGCTTAAGCGGGATTCCTAGCACAGATACGCAGTATTTT. V and J are TRBV7-2 and TRBJ2-3; TRBD2 matches 7 bases. The CDR3 loop spans 16 amino acids. Germline lookup yields CDR1 SGHTA and CDR2 FQGNSA. The junction had 5 bases not matched to a gene; V was cut back by 2 bases and J by 0 bases.

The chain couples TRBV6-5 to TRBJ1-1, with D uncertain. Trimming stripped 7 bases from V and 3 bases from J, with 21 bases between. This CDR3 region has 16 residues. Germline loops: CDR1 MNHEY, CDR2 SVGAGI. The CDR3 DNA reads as TGTGCCAGCACCGTGGGCCCCCGTATAAGGGACACTGAAGCTTTCTTT. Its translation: CASTVGPRIRDTEAFF.

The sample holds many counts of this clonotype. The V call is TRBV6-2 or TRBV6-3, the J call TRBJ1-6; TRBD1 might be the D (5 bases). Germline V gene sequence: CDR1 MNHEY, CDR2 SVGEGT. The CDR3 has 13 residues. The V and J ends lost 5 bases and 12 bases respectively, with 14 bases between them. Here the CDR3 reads CASSRHRLQPLHF. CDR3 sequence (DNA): TGTGCCAGCAGTCGTCACAGGCTTCAACCCCTCCACTTT.

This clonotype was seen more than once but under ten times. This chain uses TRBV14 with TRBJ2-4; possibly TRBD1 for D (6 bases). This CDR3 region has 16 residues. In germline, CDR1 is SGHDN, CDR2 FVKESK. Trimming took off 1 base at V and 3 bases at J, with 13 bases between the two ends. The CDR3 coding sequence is TGTGCCAGCAGCCAAGGGCAGGGGATCGGCAAAAACATTCAGTACTTC. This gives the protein CASSQGQGIGKNIQYF.

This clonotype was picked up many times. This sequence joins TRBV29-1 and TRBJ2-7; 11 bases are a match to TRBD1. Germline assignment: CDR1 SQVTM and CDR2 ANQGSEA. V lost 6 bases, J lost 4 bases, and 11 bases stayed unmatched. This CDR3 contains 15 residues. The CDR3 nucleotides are TGCAGCGTGCTCACTGGGACAGGGGGTGTTTACGAGCAGTACTTC. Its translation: CSVLTGTGGVYEQYF.

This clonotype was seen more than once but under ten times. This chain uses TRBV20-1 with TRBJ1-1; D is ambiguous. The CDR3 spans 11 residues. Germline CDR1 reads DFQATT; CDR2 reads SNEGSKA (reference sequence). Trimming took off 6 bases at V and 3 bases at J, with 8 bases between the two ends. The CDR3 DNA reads TGCAGTGCCGAGGGATACACTGAAGCTTTCTTT. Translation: CSAEGYTEAFF.

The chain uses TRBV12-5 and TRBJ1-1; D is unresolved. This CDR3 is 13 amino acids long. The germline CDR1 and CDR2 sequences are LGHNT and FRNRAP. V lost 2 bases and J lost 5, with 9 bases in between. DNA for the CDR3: TGTGCTAGTGGTTTGTGGGGAGGAACTGAAGCTTTCTTT. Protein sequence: CASGLWGGTEAFF.

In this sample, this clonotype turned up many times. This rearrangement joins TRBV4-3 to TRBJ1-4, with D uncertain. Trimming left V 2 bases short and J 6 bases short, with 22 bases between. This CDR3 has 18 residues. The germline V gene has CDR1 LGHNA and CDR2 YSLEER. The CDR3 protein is CASSQQANLRGRDEKLFF. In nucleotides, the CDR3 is TGCGCCAGCAGCCAACAAGCTAACCTGAGAGGAAGGGATGAAAAACTGTTTTTT.

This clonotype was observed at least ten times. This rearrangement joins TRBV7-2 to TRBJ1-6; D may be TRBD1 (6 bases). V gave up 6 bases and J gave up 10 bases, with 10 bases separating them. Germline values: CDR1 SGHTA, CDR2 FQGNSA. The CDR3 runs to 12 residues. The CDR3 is CASRDSPSPLHF. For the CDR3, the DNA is TGTGCCAGCAGGGACAGTCCCTCACCCCTCCACTTT. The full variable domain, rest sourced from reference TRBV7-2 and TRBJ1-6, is GAGVSQSPSNKVTEKGKDVELRCDPISGHTALYWYRQSLGQGLEFLIYFQGNSAPDKSGLPSDRFSAERTGGSVSTLTIQRTQQEDSAVYLCASRDSPSPLHFGNGTRLTVT.

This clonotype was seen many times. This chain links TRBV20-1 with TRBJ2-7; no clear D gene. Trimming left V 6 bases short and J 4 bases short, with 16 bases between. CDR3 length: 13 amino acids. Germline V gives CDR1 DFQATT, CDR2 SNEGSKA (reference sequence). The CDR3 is CSAFAPSGYEQYF. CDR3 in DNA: TGCAGTGCCTTTGCCCCCTCCGGTTACGAGCAGTACTTC.

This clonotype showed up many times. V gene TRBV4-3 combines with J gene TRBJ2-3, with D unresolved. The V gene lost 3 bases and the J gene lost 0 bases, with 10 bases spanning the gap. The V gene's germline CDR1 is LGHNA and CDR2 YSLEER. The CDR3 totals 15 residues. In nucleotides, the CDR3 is TGCGCCAGCAGCCAGCTTTCCTCTAGCACAGATACGCAGTATTTT. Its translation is CASSQLSSSTDTQYF.

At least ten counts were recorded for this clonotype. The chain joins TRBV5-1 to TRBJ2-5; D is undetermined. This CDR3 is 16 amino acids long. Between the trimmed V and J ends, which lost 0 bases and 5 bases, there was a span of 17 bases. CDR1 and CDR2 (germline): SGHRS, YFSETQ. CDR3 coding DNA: TGCGCCAGCAGCTTGGATGCGACATCAATTGGGGAGACCCAGTACTTC. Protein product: CASSLDATSIGETQYF. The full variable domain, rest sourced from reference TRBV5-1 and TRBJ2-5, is KAGVTQTPRYLIKTRGQQVTLSCSPISGHRSVSWYQQTPGQGLQFLFEYFSETQRNKGNFPGRFSGRQFSNSRSEMNVSTLELGDSALYLCASSLDATSIGETQYFGPGTRLLVL.

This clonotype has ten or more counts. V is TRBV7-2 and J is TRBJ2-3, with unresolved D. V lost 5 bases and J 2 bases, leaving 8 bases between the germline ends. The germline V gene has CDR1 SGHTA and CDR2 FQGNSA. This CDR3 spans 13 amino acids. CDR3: CASSPGATDTQYF. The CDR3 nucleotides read TGTGCCAGCAGCCCAGGCGCCACAGATACGCAGTATTTT.

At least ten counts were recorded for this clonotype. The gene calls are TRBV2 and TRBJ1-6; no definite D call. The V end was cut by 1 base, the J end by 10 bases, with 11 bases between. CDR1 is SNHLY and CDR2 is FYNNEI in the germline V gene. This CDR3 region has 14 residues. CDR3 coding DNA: TGTGCCAGCAGTGAAGTGGCAGGTCGCTCACCCCTCCACTTT. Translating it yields CASSEVAGRSPLHF. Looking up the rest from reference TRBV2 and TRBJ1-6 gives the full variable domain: EPEVTQTPSHQVTQMGQEVILRCVPISNHLYFYWYRQILGQKVEFLVSFYNNEISEKSEIFDDQFSVERPDGSNFTLKIRSTKLEDSAMYFCASSEVAGRSPLHFGNGTRLTVT.

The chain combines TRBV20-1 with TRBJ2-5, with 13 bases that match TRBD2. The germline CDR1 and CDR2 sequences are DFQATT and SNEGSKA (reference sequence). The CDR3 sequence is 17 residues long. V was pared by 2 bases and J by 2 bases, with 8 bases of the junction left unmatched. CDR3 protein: CSARRTSGSGEQETQYF. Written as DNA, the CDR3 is TGCAGTGCTAGACGGACTAGCGGGAGTGGGGAGCAAGAGACCCAGTACTTC.

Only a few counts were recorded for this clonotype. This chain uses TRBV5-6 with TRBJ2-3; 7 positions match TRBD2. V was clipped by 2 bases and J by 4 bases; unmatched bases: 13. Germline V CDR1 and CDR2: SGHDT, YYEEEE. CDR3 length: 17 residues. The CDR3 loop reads CASSFLLAGAGPDTQYF. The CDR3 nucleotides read TGTGCCAGCAGCTTCCTTCTTGCGGGAGCGGGGCCAGATACGCAGTATTTT.

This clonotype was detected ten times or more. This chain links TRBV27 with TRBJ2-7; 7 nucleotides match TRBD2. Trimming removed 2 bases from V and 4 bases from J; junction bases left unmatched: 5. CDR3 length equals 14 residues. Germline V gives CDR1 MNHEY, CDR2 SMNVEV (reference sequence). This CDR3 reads CASSLRASGYEQYF. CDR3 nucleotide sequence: TGTGCCAGCAGTTTAAGGGCTAGCGGATACGAGCAGTACTTC.

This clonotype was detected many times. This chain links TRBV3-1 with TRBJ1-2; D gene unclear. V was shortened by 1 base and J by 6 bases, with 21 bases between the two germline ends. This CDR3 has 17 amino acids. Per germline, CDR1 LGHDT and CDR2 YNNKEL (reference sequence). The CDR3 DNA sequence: TGTGCCAGCAGCCAAGTATTCCAGGTAACTACTCAGGATGGCTACACCTTC. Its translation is CASSQVFQVTTQDGYTF.

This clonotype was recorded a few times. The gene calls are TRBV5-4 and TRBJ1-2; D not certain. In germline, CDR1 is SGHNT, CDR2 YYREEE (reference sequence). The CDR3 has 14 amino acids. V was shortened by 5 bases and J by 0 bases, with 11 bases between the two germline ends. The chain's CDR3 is CASRTDLTNYGYTF. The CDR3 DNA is TGTGCCAGCAGGACGGACCTAACTAACTATGGCTACACCTTC.